The 29 T cell receptor beta chains presented below share a single source sample, sequenced in a study of CDR3 diversity in severe acne. One entry per CDR3 protein, called by TCRdb with MiXCR from the PCR reads. Of over 100,000 distinct CDR3 sequences listed, 51% are singletons. Sequencing was carried out using blood. Receptors originate from a male donor with acne.

CDR3 sequence: CSGGQSSYEQYF. CDR3 nucleotides: TGCAGCGGGGGACAAAGCTCCTACGAGCAGTACTTC. This chain connects TRBV29-1 to TRBJ2-7, with a possible D match to TRBD1 (6 bases). The CDR3 spans 12 residues. V gave up 7 bases and J gave up 0 bases, with 10 bases separating them. Germline assignment: CDR1 SQVTM and CDR2 ANQGSEA.

This clonotype is a singleton in its sample. V usage is TRBV12-3 or TRBV12-4 and J usage is TRBJ2-7; D unresolved. The V gene lost 2 bases and the J gene lost 3 bases, with 5 bases spanning the gap. The length of the CDR3 is 12 residues. CDR3 in DNA: TGTGCCAGCAGTTTACAGAACTACGAGCAGTACTTC. Protein sequence: CASSLQNYEQYF.

The CDR3 bases are TGTGCCAGCAGTGAGGACACGTTAACCCCACTGAACACTGAAGCTTTCTTT. Protein product: CASSEDTLTPLNTEAFF. The chain has TRBV6-1 and TRBJ1-1, with D possibly being TRBD1 (5 bases). This CDR3 has 17 amino acids. V was cut by 3 bases and J by 0 bases, with 17 bases left in between. Per germline, CDR1 MNHNS and CDR2 SASEGT.

This clonotype was counted ten times or more. The chain recombines TRBV2 with TRBJ2-7, with 11 bases that match TRBD2. Trimming removed 2 bases from V and 0 bases from J; junction bases left unmatched: 9. This CDR3 has 18 amino acids. From germline, CDR1 is SNHLY and CDR2 FYNNEI. In DNA form, the CDR3 reads TGTGCCAGCAGTGAACAGGCTAGCGGGAGGTATATCTCCTACGAGCAGTACTTC. The encoded protein is CASSEQASGRYISYEQYF.

This clonotype was counted a few times. This CDR3 is CASSNPTGGTYQPQHF. In nucleotides, the CDR3 is TGTGCCAGTAGTAATCCGACAGGGGGCACTTATCAGCCCCAGCATTTT. The rearrangement uses TRBV19 and TRBJ1-5; 10 positions match TRBD1. The germline CDR1 and CDR2 sequences are LNHDA and SQIVND (reference sequence). V shed 4 bases and J 5 bases; nucleotides not matched to a gene: 8. This CDR3 region has 16 residues.

The rearrangement links TRBV10-3 to TRBJ2-6; the match to TRBD2 covers 10 bases. This CDR3 contains 22 residues. J was trimmed by 0 bases and V by 0 bases; bases with no gene match: 14. Germline V CDR1 and CDR2: ENHRY, SYGVKD. The CDR3, as DNA: TGTGCCATCAGTGAGTCTATCCTAGCGGGAGCCGTAAATAACTCTGGGGCCAACGTCCTGACTTTC. Its translation: CAISESILAGAVNNSGANVLTF.

This clonotype showed up many times. This chain joins TRBV5-6 and TRBJ1-4; maybe TRBD1 (5 bases). CDR1 is SGHDT, CDR2 YYEEEE, per germline. The length of the CDR3 is 15 residues. The V end was cut by 1 base, the J end by 5 bases, with 12 bases between. CDR3 DNA: TGTGCCAGCAGCTTGTTAGTTCAGGGAAATGAAAAACTGTTTTTT. This sequence encodes CASSLLVQGNEKLFF.

Notes on this clonotype: Since a much larger clone is just one base distant, this may be a read error. The chain employs TRBV7-3 and TRBJ2-1, with TRBD2 matching 10 bases. CDR1 is SGHTA, CDR2 FQGTGA, per germline. The CDR3 is 14 residues long. CDR3 sequence: CASSKAGGPYERFF. As DNA, the CDR3 is TGTGCCAGCTCAAAAGCGGGAGGGCCCTATGAGCGGTTCTTC.

Turning to this clonotype: A much bigger clone sits one base away, suggesting this may be a read error. This chain joins TRBV7-2 and TRBJ1-5, with D hard to call. V dropped 8 bases and J dropped 4 bases, with 12 bases sitting between them. The CDR3 has 13 amino acids. Germline-derived CDR1 and CDR2 are SGHTA and FQGNSA. The CDR3 coding sequence is TGTGCCAGCGGCCCCTCCCCGAATCAGCCCCAGCATTTT. Translation gives CASGPSPNQPQHF.

This clonotype was detected many times. This chain links TRBV29-1 with TRBJ1-4, with TRBD1 as a possible D gene (6 bases). The CDR3 consists of 12 residues. The germline V gene encodes CDR1 SQVTM and CDR2 ANQGSEA. The V and J ends lost 4 bases and 7 bases respectively, with 10 bases between them. The CDR3 nucleotides are TGCAGCGTTGGGGACACCGGTGAAAAACTGTTTTTT. It yields the protein CSVGDTGEKLFF.

A few counts support this clonotype. This chain uses TRBV25-1 with TRBJ2-5, with 7 bases aligning to TRBD2. Germline assignment: CDR1 MGHDK and CDR2 SYGVNS. V lost 9 bases to trimming and J lost 0 bases; unmatched junction nucleotides: 4. The CDR3 has 13 amino acids. CDR3 loop: CAREAGYQETQYF. Here the CDR3 DNA reads TGTGCCAGGGAAGCGGGGTACCAAGAGACCCAGTACTTC.

V and J are TRBV20-1 and TRBJ2-7; 8 nucleotides match TRBD2. The germline V gene has CDR1 DFQATT and CDR2 SNEGSKA (reference sequence). V lost 5 bases and J lost 6; bases outside the gene matches: 15. This CDR3 has 15 residues. CDR3 sequence: CSAAGGSGSRGEQYF. The CDR3 nucleotides are TGCAGTGCTGCCGGGGGAAGCGGGAGCCGGGGCGAGCAGTACTTC.

This clonotype was detected many times. V is TRBV12-3 or TRBV12-4 and J is TRBJ2-3; 14 nucleotides agree with TRBD2. This CDR3 is 17 amino acids long. V trimming: 5 bases; J trimming: 2 bases; junction bases outside the gene matches: 6. The CDR3 DNA follows: TGTGCCAGCAGTGACGGGACTAGCGGGGGATTCACAGATACGCAGTATTTT. This gives the protein CASSDGTSGGFTDTQYF.

The rearrangement joins TRBV20-1 to TRBJ2-1; 8 bases are shared with TRBD2. Germline assignment: CDR1 DFQATT and CDR2 SNEGSKA (reference sequence). The junction had 13 bases not matched to a gene; V was cut back by 6 bases and J by 12 bases. The CDR3 loop spans 13 amino acids. The CDR3 protein is CSASSLLAGGQFF. The DNA for the CDR3 is TGCAGTGCCAGTAGTCTCCTGGCGGGAGGGCAGTTCTTC.

About this clonotype itself: This could be a read error, since a much larger clone is one nucleotide away. The genes are TRBV7-9 and TRBJ1-3, with D unclear. In germline, CDR1 is SEHNR, CDR2 FQNEAQ (reference sequence). The CDR3 contains 14 residues. V lost 5 bases, J lost 0 bases, and 8 bases lay in between. The CDR3 DNA follows: TGTGCCAGCAGCGAAGTGTGCTCTGGAAACACCATATATTTT. Amino acid sequence: CASSEVCSGNTIYF.

For this clonotype: A much larger clone differs from this one at a single base, so this may be a read error. The chain recombines TRBV19 with TRBJ2-2, with D tentatively TRBD2 (6 bases). This CDR3 is 16 amino acids long. The germline gives CDR1 LNHDA, CDR2 SQIVND (reference sequence). The CDR3 here is CASSPDISQGPGGLFF. The CDR3 DNA is TGTGCCAGTAGTCCGGACATCTCTCAAGGTCCCGGGGGGCTGTTTTTT.

About this clonotype itself: One end of the junction fails to match germline, which may point to a read error. The rearrangement links TRBV20-1 to TRBJ2-5, with D tentatively TRBD2 (5 bases). The CDR3 contains 16 residues. Germline CDR1 is DFQATT and CDR2 is SNEGSKA (reference sequence). The DNA for the CDR3 is TGCAGTGCTGGCCCTTTATCTGGGTCCCTCGGGGAGACCCAGTATTTC. Translation: CSAGPLSGSLGETQYF.

This clonotype has only one observation. This likely comes from a read error, as the CDR3 has no conserved phenylalanine or tryptophan at its end. V gene TRBV15 combines with J gene TRBJ2-1, with TRBD2 matching 8 bases. V gave up 0 bases and J gave up 10 bases; unmatched junction bases: 8. The CDR3 has 15 residues. In germline, CDR1 is LNHNV, CDR2 YYDKDF (reference sequence). The CDR3 DNA reads TGTGCCACCAGCAGAGATGCGGGAGGCTCCTACGAGCAGTTCCTC. It is translated as CATSRDAGGSYEQFL.

V is TRBV15 and J is TRBJ2-3; 10 bases match TRBD2. This CDR3 region has 18 residues. In germline, CDR1 is LNHNV, CDR2 YYDKDF (reference sequence). V lost 0 bases, J lost 2 bases, and 8 bases stayed unmatched. CDR3 protein: CATSRELASGSVTDTQYF. The CDR3 DNA sequence: TGTGCCACCAGCAGAGAACTTGCTAGCGGGAGTGTCACAGATACGCAGTATTTT.

Judged by abundance, this clonotype is medium-sized. The chain combines TRBV7-8 with TRBJ2-7; TRBD1 might be the D (5 bases). The CDR3 is 15 amino acids. V was pared by 5 bases and J by 2 bases, with 16 bases between. Germline CDR1 SGHVS, CDR2 FQNEAQ. This CDR3 reads CASSPRWEGAYEQYF. For the CDR3, the DNA is TGTGCCAGCAGCCCGAGGTGGGAAGGGGCCTACGAGCAGTACTTC.

In the case of this clonotype: A much bigger clone sits one base away, suggesting this may be a read error. The genes are TRBV7-8 and TRBJ1-4, with D possibly matching TRBD1 (6 bases). CDR1 and CDR2 (germline): SGHVS, FQNEAQ. The CDR3 consists of 13 residues. Deletions cut 2 bases from V and 15 bases from J, with 16 bases between. The CDR3 spells CASSLSPGGWVFF. The DNA for the CDR3 is TGTGCCAGCAGCTTAAGTCCTGGGGGCTGGGTGTTTTTT.

The V and J genes are TRBV7-9 and TRBJ2-1; TRBD2 is a possible D gene (6 bases). Trimming pared 4 bases from V and 7 bases from J, leaving 17 bases between. Germline loops: CDR1 SEHNR, CDR2 FQNEAQ (reference sequence). The CDR3 runs to 15 residues. CDR3 sequence: CASSSQVLAGNEQFF. The CDR3 nucleotides read TGTGCCAGCAGCTCCCAAGTTTTGGCGGGAAATGAGCAGTTCTTC.

This clonotype was found a few times. V and J are TRBV28 and TRBJ2-7; D possibly corresponds to TRBD1 (5 bases). The CDR3 has 14 amino acids. The germline V gene encodes CDR1 MDHEN and CDR2 SYDVKM. Trimming pared 3 bases from V and 2 bases from J, leaving 11 bases between. CDR3 DNA sequence: TGTGCCAGCAGTTTTCTAACAGGTACCTACGAGCAGTACTTC. It encodes CASSFLTGTYEQYF.

Comments on this clonotype: A read error may explain this, as a much larger clone is one base away. V and J are TRBV29-1 and TRBJ2-5; possible D gene TRBD2, 7 bases. Germline V gene sequence: CDR1 SQVTM, CDR2 ANQGSEA. V lost 4 bases, J lost 4 bases, and 22 bases lay in between. This CDR3 is built from 16 residues. CDR3 nucleotides: TGCAGCGTTGGTGGCAGGAATGGAGGGGGGGGAGAGACCCAGTACTTC. Its translation is CSVGGRNGGGGETQYF.

The chain has TRBV29-1 and TRBJ2-1; 15 bases line up with TRBD2. CDR3 length: 14 amino acids. Germline loops: CDR1 SQVTM, CDR2 ANQGSEA. V shed 5 bases and J 6 bases; nucleotides not matched to a gene: 2. CDR3 in amino acids: CSVWTSGRANEQFF. DNA for the CDR3: TGCAGCGTTTGGACTAGCGGGAGGGCCAATGAGCAGTTCTTC.

The genes are TRBV7-2 and TRBJ2-7; D call uncertain. CDR1 is SGHTA and CDR2 is FQGNSA in the germline V gene. With 3 bases removed from V and 4 bases from J, the gap between germline ends came to 10 bases. The CDR3 length is 13 residues. This CDR3 is CASSLTQEYEQYF. The DNA of the CDR3 is TGTGCCAGCAGCTTGACCCAAGAGTACGAGCAGTACTTC. Looking up the rest from reference TRBV7-2 and TRBJ2-7 gives the full variable domain: GAGVSQSPSNKVTEKGKDVELRCDPISGHTALYWYRQSLGQGLEFLIYFQGNSAPDKSGLPSDRFSAERTGGSVSTLTIQRTQQEDSAVYLCASSLTQEYEQYFGPGTRLTVT.

A remark on this clonotype: The germline gene is not matched at one end of the junction; a read error may be the cause. The J gene is TRBJ2-3, the V gene TRBV7-9; D gene unclear. This CDR3 region has 11 residues. The germline gives CDR1 SEHNR, CDR2 FQNEAQ (reference sequence). The CDR3 is CASSPAGREDF. CDR3 bases: TGTGCCAGCAGCCCGGCCGGGCGTGAGGATTTT. Supplemented by reference TRBV7-9 and TRBJ2-3, the full variable domain reads DTGVSQNPRHKITKRGQNVTFRCDPISEHNRLYWYRQTLGQGPEFLTYFQNEAQLEKSRLLSDRFSAERPKGSFSTLEIQRTEQGDSAMYLCASSPAGREDFGPGTRLTVL.

This clonotype rates as medium-sized. V is TRBV15 and J is TRBJ1-2; tentative D call: TRBD1 (5 bases). V was pared by 5 bases and J by 4 bases, with 14 bases between. Germline assignment: CDR1 LNHNV and CDR2 YYDKDF (reference sequence). The CDR3 covers 14 residues. The CDR3 coding sequence is TGTGCCACCAGCGAGAGCAGGGTGGCCTATGGCTACACCTTC. It specifies CATSESRVAYGYTF. The full variable domain, completed using reference TRBV15 and TRBJ1-2, is DAMVIQNPRYQVTQFGKPVTLSCSQTLNHNVMYWYQQKSSQAPKLLFHYYDKDFNNEADTPDNFQSRRPNTSFCFLDIRSPGLGDTAMYLCATSESRVAYGYTFGSGTRLTVV.

Only a few counts were recorded for this clonotype. The chain has TRBV9 and TRBJ2-5, with 7 nucleotides matching TRBD2. CDR3 size: 14 residues. Germline V gene sequence: CDR1 SGDLS, CDR2 YYNGEE. Germline trimming cut 2 bases from V and 5 bases from J; bases unmatched to any gene: 6. DNA for the CDR3: TGTGCCAGCAGCGTGACCCTGGGAGGGGAGACCCAGTACTTC. The encoded protein is CASSVTLGGETQYF.